One T cell receptor (beta chain) is described in this entry. Ages ranged from about 18 to 89 years, with residence in approximately 25 US areas. Per the germline V gene, CDR1 is SGHRS and CDR2 is YFSETQ. The CDR3 extends over 15 amino acids. The germline V and J ends were trimmed by 1 base and 0 bases, with 11 bases remaining between them. This entry is derived from a study of blood T cell repertoires in COVID-19. About the study: In each case, the material was cDNA or gDNA derived from T cells, B-cell-depleted T cells, or PBMCs.

Measured with immunoSEQ multiplex PCR; TCRdb has only the in-frame clones, and not every one. The sample records some 430,000 clones, 90% being singletons. The origin of this receptor is a man between 18 and 29 years old who had recovered from COVID-19. The rearrangement links TRBV5-1 to TRBJ2-7, with a weak D call TRBD2 (7 bases). Material: PBMCs or T cells enriched from blood (not recorded which). The CDR3: CASSLRGDNSYEQYF. The CDR3 DNA reads as TGCGCCAGCAGCTTGCGGGGGGACAACTCCTACGAGCAGTACTTC.